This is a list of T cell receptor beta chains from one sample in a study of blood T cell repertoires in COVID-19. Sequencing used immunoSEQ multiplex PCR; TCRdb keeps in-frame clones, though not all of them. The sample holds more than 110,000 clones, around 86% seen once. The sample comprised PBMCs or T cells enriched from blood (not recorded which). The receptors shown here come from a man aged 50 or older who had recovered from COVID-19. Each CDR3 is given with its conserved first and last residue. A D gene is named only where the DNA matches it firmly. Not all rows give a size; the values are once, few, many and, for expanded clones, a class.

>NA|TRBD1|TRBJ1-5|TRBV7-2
CASTADRVNQPQHF
TGTGCCAGCACTGCCGACAGGGTCAATCAGCCCCAGCATTTT
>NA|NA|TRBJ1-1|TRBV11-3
CASSPSQLNTEAFF
TGTGCCAGCAGCCCGTCACAGCTCAACACTGAAGCTTTCTTT
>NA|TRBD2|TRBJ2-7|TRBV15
CATSGSSGLYEQYF
TGTGCCACCAGCGGATCTAGCGGATTATACGAGCAGTACTTC
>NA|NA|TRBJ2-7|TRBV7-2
CASSLAPRAYEQYF
TGTGCCAGCAGCTTAGCCCCCAGGGCATACGAGCAGTACTTC
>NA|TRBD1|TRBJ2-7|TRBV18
CASSRGQARSLEEQYF
TGTGCCAGCTCTCGGGGACAGGCAAGATCTTTGGAAGAGCAGTACTTC
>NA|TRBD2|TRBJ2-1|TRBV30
CAWSGTSGYNEQFF
TGTGCCTGGAGTGGGACTAGCGGCTACAATGAGCAGTTCTTC
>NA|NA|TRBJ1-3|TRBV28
CASSLPPLKYNTIYF
TGTGCCAGCAGTCTACCCCCCCTAAAGTATAACACCATATATTTT
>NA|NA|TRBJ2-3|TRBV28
CASSLSPGADTQYF
TGTGCCAGCAGTTTATCGCCGGGAGCAGATACGCAGTATTTT
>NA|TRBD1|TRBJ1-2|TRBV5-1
CASRSGTGINYGYTF
TGCGCCAGCAGAAGTGGGACAGGGATTAACTATGGCTACACCTTC
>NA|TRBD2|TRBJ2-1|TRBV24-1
CATSASGVGREPGNEQFF
TGTGCCACCAGTGCATCCGGGGTAGGGCGGGAGCCCGGCAATGAGCAGTTCTTC
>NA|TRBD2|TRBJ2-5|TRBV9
CASSPRASGIQETQYF
TGTGCCAGCAGCCCCCGGGCTAGCGGGATACAAGAGACCCAGTACTTC
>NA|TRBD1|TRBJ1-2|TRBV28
CASTQGGPPYGYTF
TGTGCCAGCACCCAGGGGGGCCCTCCTTATGGCTACACCTTC
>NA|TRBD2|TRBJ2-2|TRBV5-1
CASSLGLSSGGNTGELFF
TGCGCCAGCAGCTTGGGTCTTTCTAGCGGGGGGAACACCGGGGAGCTGTTTTTT
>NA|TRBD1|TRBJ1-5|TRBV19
CASSVLGTGGAGNQPQHF
TGTGCCAGTAGTGTTCTAGGGACAGGGGGCGCAGGCAATCAGCCCCAGCATTTT
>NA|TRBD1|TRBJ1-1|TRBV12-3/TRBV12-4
CASGGQGARGAFF
TGTGCCAGCGGGGGACAGGGGGCGCGGGGAGCTTTCTTT
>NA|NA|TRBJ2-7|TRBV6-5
CASRKDIHEQYF
TGTGCCAGCAGGAAAGACATACACGAGCAGTACTTC
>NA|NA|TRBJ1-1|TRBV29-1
CSTGGDTEAFF
TGCAGCACCGGGGGGGACACTGAAGCTTTCTTT
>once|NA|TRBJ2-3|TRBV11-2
CASSSSGWGQYF
TGTGCCAGCAGCTCCTCGGGATGGGGGCAGTATTTT
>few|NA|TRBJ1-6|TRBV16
CASSQSPEQGSPLHF
TGTGCCAGCAGCCAATCGCCTGAGCAGGGTTCACCCCTCCACTTT
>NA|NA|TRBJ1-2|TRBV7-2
CASSYPRDIRSGYTF
TGTGCCAGCAGCTACCCTAGGGACATCCGCTCCGGCTACACCTTC
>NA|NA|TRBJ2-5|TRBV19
CASSSEPLVRETQYF
TGTGCCAGTAGCTCGGAGCCCCTGGTTCGGGAGACCCAGTACTTC
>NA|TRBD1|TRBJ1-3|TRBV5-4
CASSSQGANTIYF
TGTGCCAGCAGCTCACAGGGGGCAAACACCATATATTTT
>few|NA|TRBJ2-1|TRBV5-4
CASSLTVLNEQFF
TGTGCCAGCAGCTTAACTGTGCTCAATGAGCAGTTCTTC
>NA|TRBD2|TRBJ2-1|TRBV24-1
CATSTGTNPRQQFF
TGTGCCACCAGCACCGGGACTAACCCTCGGCAGCAGTTCTTC
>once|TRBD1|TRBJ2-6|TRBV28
CASSGDRGLHSGANVLTF
TGTGCCAGCAGTGGGGACAGGGGGCTACACTCTGGGGCCAACGTCCTGACTTTC
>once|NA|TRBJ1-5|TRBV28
CASSLLLYSNQPQHF
TGTGCCAGCAGTTTACTTCTTTATAGCAATCAGCCCCAGCATTTT
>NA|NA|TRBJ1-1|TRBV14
CASSQDRYYGNTEAFF
TGTGCCAGCAGCCAAGATCGTTATTACGGGAACACTGAAGCTTTCTTT
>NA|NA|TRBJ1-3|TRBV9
CASSGGLISGNTIYF
TGTGCCAGCAGCGGCGGGCTTATCTCTGGAAACACCATATATTTT
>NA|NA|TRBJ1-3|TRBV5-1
CASSSRATTGNTIYF
TGCGCCAGCAGCTCGCGGGCGACAACAGGAAACACCATATATTTT
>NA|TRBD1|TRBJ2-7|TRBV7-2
CASRPMAGGWYEQYF
TGTGCCAGCAGGCCTATGGCAGGGGGCTGGTATGAGCAGTACTTC
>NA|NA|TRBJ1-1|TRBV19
CASSIVSGDTEAFF
TGTGCCAGTAGTATAGTTTCCGGGGACACTGAAGCTTTCTTT
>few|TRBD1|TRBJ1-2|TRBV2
CASKQGAVYGYTF
TGTGCCAGCAAACAGGGGGCGGTTTATGGCTACACCTTC
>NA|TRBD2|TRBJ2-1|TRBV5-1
CASSAVAGSYNEQFF
TGCGCCAGCAGCGCCGTAGCGGGATCCTACAATGAGCAGTTCTTC
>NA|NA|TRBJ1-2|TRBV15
CATSREVGGGYGYTF
TGTGCCACCAGCAGAGAAGTCGGAGGCGGCTATGGCTACACCTTC
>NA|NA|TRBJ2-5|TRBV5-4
CASSLDLPGSFETQYF
TGTGCCAGCAGCTTGGACTTGCCGGGGTCATTTGAGACCCAGTACTTC
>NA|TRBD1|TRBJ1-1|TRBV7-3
CASSQQGAGTEAFF
TGTGCCAGCAGCCAACAGGGGGCAGGCACTGAAGCTTTCTTT
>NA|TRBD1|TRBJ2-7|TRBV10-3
CAIRQGASSYEQYF
TGTGCCATCAGACAGGGGGCCAGCTCCTACGAGCAGTACTTC
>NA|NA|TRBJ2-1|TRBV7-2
CASSPQGSSYNEQFF
TGTGCCAGCAGCCCACAGGGAAGCTCCTACAATGAGCAGTTCTTC
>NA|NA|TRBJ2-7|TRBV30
CAWSAQGVYEQYF
TGTGCCTGGAGCGCACAGGGAGTATACGAGCAGTACTTC
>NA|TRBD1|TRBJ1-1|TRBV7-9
CASSLRGQGPNTEAFF
TGTGCCAGCAGCTTGAGGGGACAGGGCCCGAACACTGAAGCTTTCTTT